What follows are 14 T cell receptor beta chains derived from one specimen sequenced in a study of T cells in localized non-small cell lung cancer. Method: immunoSEQ multiplex PCR; TCRdb's copy keeps in-frame clones and lacks some. The sample has roughly 9,900 clones; nearly 50% are singletons. Sequenced here: lymph node tissue, sampled before any cancer treatment. The receptor set was obtained from a woman between 40 and 69 years old with stage II squamous cell lung carcinoma.

The rearrangement links TRBV28 to TRBJ1-5, with TRBD1 matching over 10 bases. Germline-derived CDR1 and CDR2 are MDHEN and SYDVKM. The junction had 4 bases not matched to a gene; V was cut back by 7 bases and J by 4 bases. The CDR3 extends over 14 amino acids. The DNA for the CDR3 is TGTGCCAGCATTGGGACAGGGGCGAATCAGCCCCAGCATTTT. Protein: CASIGTGANQPQHF.

The chain is built from TRBV25-1 and TRBJ1-2; TRBD1 is a possible D gene (5 bases). Germline CDR1 is MGHDK and CDR2 is SYGVNS. V dropped 5 bases and J dropped 8 bases, with 18 bases sitting between them. The CDR3 extends over 14 amino acids. The DNA for the CDR3 is TGTGCCAGCAGTCCAAACCGGGGGGTTTACGGCTACACCTTC. Protein sequence: CASSPNRGVYGYTF.

The chain uses TRBV28 and TRBJ1-5, with D tentatively TRBD1 (5 bases). Trimming pared 7 bases from V and 5 bases from J, leaving 15 bases between. The CDR3 is made up of 14 amino acids. Germline values: CDR1 MDHEN, CDR2 SYDVKM. CDR3 bases: TGTGCCAGCACCTCGGGGCCGAGGGATCAGCCCCAGCATTTT. It is translated as CASTSGPRDQPQHF.

Regarding this clone: A read error may explain this, as a much larger clone is one base away. This chain joins TRBV18 and TRBJ1-6, with 8 bases that match TRBD1. The ends lost 4 bases at V and 10 bases at J; junction bases unmatched: 6. The CDR3 runs to 14 residues. The germline V gene encodes CDR1 KGHSH and CDR2 LQKENI. CDR3 DNA sequence: TGTGCCAGCTCACTCCAGGGGGCCAGCTCACCCCTCCACTTT. Its protein product is CASSLQGASSPLHF.

This clone was observed a few times. The CDR3 DNA follows: TGTGCCAGCAGTGAAGCGTTGAGGCAGACTTACACTGAAGCTTTCTTT. Translation gives CASSEALRQTYTEAFF. The chain uses TRBV6-1 and TRBJ1-1; no clear D. The CDR3 is 16 amino acids. CDR1 MNHNS and CDR2 SASEGT come from the germline V gene. V shed 0 bases and J shed 3 bases, with 14 bases lying between them.

The V gene is TRBV9, the J gene TRBJ2-5; D remains unclear. The germline CDR1 and CDR2 sequences are SGDLS and YYNGEE. Trimming took 5 bases from V and 5 from J, leaving 10 bases between them. This CDR3 has 12 amino acids. The CDR3 DNA reads TGTGCCAGCAGTTCTATCCGGGAGACCCAGTACTTC. This codes for CASSSIRETQYF.

The chain employs TRBV9 and TRBJ2-1; D perhaps matches TRBD2 (5 bases). The CDR3 runs 14 residues. V lost 8 bases, J lost 5 bases, and 17 bases lay in between. Looked up from germline, CDR1 is SGDLS and CDR2 is YYNGEE. The CDR3 is CASKPSNLDNEQFF. The CDR3 DNA is TGTGCCAGTAAACCTAGCAATTTGGACAATGAGCAGTTCTTC.

This chain links TRBV30 with TRBJ1-1; D gene ambiguous. Germline CDR1 is GTSNPN and CDR2 is SVGIG (reference sequence). V gave up 0 bases and J gave up 4 bases, with 6 bases separating them. CDR3 length equals 12 residues. CDR3 loop: CAWSVWSTEAFF. The CDR3 region has the DNA TGTGCCTGGAGTGTATGGTCCACTGAAGCTTTCTTT.

This clone appeared a few times. V is TRBV6-8 and J is TRBJ1-6; tentatively, D is TRBD1 (6 bases). The germline gives CDR1 MNHGY, CDR2 SAAAGT. V lost 6 bases and J 12 bases, leaving 15 bases between the germline ends. The CDR3 length is 13 residues. CDR3 DNA: TGTGCCAGCAGGCCCAAGAACAGGGTACCCCTCCACTTT. This translates into CASRPKNRVPLHF.

The chain uses TRBV18 and TRBJ2-7; D is possibly TRBD1 (6 bases). Germline V gene data show CDR1 as KGHSH and CDR2 as LQKENI. Trimming removed 4 bases at V and 2 bases at J, with 12 bases between. The CDR3 runs to 14 residues. DNA of the CDR3: TGTGCCAGCTCACGAACACAGGGAGCCTACGAGCAGTACTTC. It is translated as CASSRTQGAYEQYF.

The chain employs TRBV14 and TRBJ2-6; D ambiguous. The CDR3 covers 16 residues. Germline V gene data show CDR1 as SGHDN and CDR2 as FVKESK. Deletions cut 0 bases from V and 0 bases from J, with 6 bases between. The CDR3 here is CASSQDLSSGANVLTF. DNA of the CDR3: TGTGCCAGCAGCCAAGATCTATCCTCTGGGGCCAACGTCCTGACTTTC. Using reference TRBV14 and TRBJ2-6 for the parts outside the CDR3, the full variable domain is EAGVTQFPSHSVIEKGQTVTLRCDPISGHDNLYWYRRVMGKEIKFLLHFVKESKQDESGMPNNRFLAERTGGTYSTLKVQPAELEDSGVYFCASSQDLSSGANVLTFGAGSRLTVL.

The genes are TRBV19 and TRBJ1-5, with 7 bases that match TRBD1. The CDR3 runs 13 residues. Trimming cost V 7 bases and J 4 bases; bases outside gene matches: 4. Per germline, CDR1 LNHDA and CDR2 SQIVND (reference sequence). CDR3 amino acids: CASMGQYNQPQHF. For the CDR3, the DNA is TGTGCCAGTATGGGACAGTATAATCAGCCCCAGCATTTT.

DNA of the CDR3: TGTGCCAGCAGTCTGACAGGGGAGGAGACCCAGTACTTC. It specifies CASSLTGEETQYF. The V gene is TRBV6-8, the J gene TRBJ2-5, with 8 bases matching TRBD1. The V and J ends lost 5 bases and 5 bases, in that order; junction bases with no gene match: 4. Germline V gene sequence: CDR1 MNHGY, CDR2 SAAAGT. CDR3 length: 13 residues.

The table lists this clone with a few counts. The CDR3 sequence: CASHGQLNTEAFF. The CDR3 bases are TGTGCCAGCCACGGGCAGCTGAACACTGAAGCTTTCTTT. V usage is TRBV6-8 and J usage is TRBJ1-1; D is ambiguous. V was trimmed by 8 bases and J by 0 bases, leaving 10 bases between them. This CDR3 comprises 13 residues. In germline, CDR1 is MNHGY, CDR2 SAAAGT.